A selection of T cell receptor beta chains follows, all from one sample in a study of shared clonotypes between healthy human individuals. Here immunoSEQ multiplex PCR was the method, and the copy in TCRdb shows in-frame clones only, minus some. The repertoire holds about 2,500,000 clones, with about 92% as singletons. The specimen sequenced was naive CD4+ T cells sorted from blood. Every receptor here comes from a man aged 18 to 30 in good health. The CDR3 runs from the conserved cysteine through the conserved F or W. Fields, in order: D gene, J gene, clone size, V gene, CDR3 DNA, CDR3 protein. The D gene is left open where the match is weak. Part of the rows lack a size; the others show once, few, many or a class for expanded clones.

>TRBD1|TRBJ2-3|NA|TRBV7-9
TGTGCCAGCAGCCCTATTGGACAGGGGGTAAACCCAGATACGCAGTATTTT
CASSPIGQGVNPDTQYF
>TRBD2|TRBJ2-3|NA|TRBV6-1
TGTGCCAGCATCCCCGGGAGGGCCTTCGCAGATACGCAGTATTTT
CASIPGRAFADTQYF
>NA|TRBJ2-7|NA|TRBV15
TGTGCCACCAGCAGAGCCGTACAGGGCCTGGGGGAGCAGTACTTC
CATSRAVQGLGEQYF
>NA|TRBJ2-7|once|TRBV10-3
TGTGCCATCAGTGGACAGCCCTACGAGCAGTACTTC
CAISGQPYEQYF
>TRBD1|TRBJ2-7|once|TRBV5-1
TGCGCCAGCAGCTTGGTCCGGGACAGAAGCCACGAGCAGTACTTC
CASSLVRDRSHEQYF
>TRBD2|TRBJ2-2|NA|TRBV6-1
TGTGCCAGCACCCGAGACAGCGGGGAGTTAAAATTTTTT
CASTRDSGELKFF
>NA|TRBJ2-7|once|TRBV7-2
TGTGCCAGCAGCTCTACCCAATTGGCGACCTACGAGCAGTACTTC
CASSSTQLATYEQYF
>NA|TRBJ2-5|NA|TRBV29-1
TGCAGCGTTGATCAGCGCCAAGAGACCCAGTACTTC
CSVDQRQETQYF
>NA|TRBJ2-3|NA|TRBV5-1
TGCGCCAGCAGCCCAATAGGTACGGGCACAGATACGCAGTATTTT
CASSPIGTGTDTQYF
>NA|TRBJ2-2|NA|TRBV2
TGTGCCAGCAGGGCAGACGGCGGGGAGCTGTTTTTT
CASRADGGELFF
>NA|TRBJ2-7|NA|TRBV30
TGTGCCTGGAGTGTACTAGGGCAGGGTGGGGCCTACGAGCAGTACTTC
CAWSVLGQGGAYEQYF
>NA|TRBJ1-3|NA|TRBV5-4
TGTGCCACCAGACAGGTCGACTCTGGAAACACCATATATTTT
CATRQVDSGNTIYF
>NA|TRBJ2-1|NA|TRBV7-9
TGTGCCAGCAGCTTAGCGCGGCTGACAGGTGAGCAGTTCTTC
CASSLARLTGEQFF
>TRBD2|TRBJ2-3|few|TRBV5-1
TGCGCCAGCAGCTTTAGCGGGGGCACAGATACGCAGTATTTT
CASSFSGGTDTQYF
>TRBD1|TRBJ2-1|NA|TRBV19
TGTGCCACCGCAACTCGACAGGGGGCTAATGAGCAGTTCTTC
CATATRQGANEQFF
>TRBD2|TRBJ2-1|NA|TRBV6-1
TGTGCCAGCAGTGACGGACTAGCGGGTGGGAATGAGCAGTTCTTC
CASSDGLAGGNEQFF
>TRBD1|TRBJ2-2|NA|TRBV10-3
TGTGCCATCAGCCCGTATGGGACAGGTATTACCGGGGAGCTGTTTTTT
CAISPYGTGITGELFF
>NA|TRBJ2-4|NA|TRBV2
TGTGCCAGCAGTGAAGATAGGGGTCTAGCCAAAAACATTCAGTACTTC
CASSEDRGLAKNIQYF
>TRBD1|TRBJ2-5|NA|TRBV5-1
TGCGCCAGCAGCTTGCCCGGACAGGGGGAGACCCAGTACTTC
CASSLPGQGETQYF
>NA|TRBJ2-1|NA|TRBV4-1
TGCGCCAGCAGCCAAGACCGGGCGGGTGAGCAGTTCTTC
CASSQDRAGEQFF
>TRBD1|TRBJ2-7|NA|TRBV5-4
TGTGCCAGCAGAGCCTGGGACAGGGGAACCTACGAGCAGTACTTC
CASRAWDRGTYEQYF
>NA|TRBJ2-7|once|TRBV28
TGTGCCAGCAGTCCCAAGGTAGGGCAGGCCGGCTCCTACGAGCAGTACTTC
CASSPKVGQAGSYEQYF
>TRBD1|TRBJ2-1|NA|TRBV6-4
TGTGCCAGCAGTACGGACAGGGGTAACAATGAGCAGTTCTTC
CASSTDRGNNEQFF
>TRBD1|TRBJ1-2|NA|TRBV7-9
TGTGCCAGCAGATCTGACAGGGCCCTTAACTATGGCTACACCTTC
CASRSDRALNYGYTF
>NA|TRBJ1-2|NA|TRBV11-2
TGTGCCAGCAGCTTAGATGCGGGGGGGAGTGGCTACACCTTC
CASSLDAGGSGYTF
>TRBD1|TRBJ2-1|NA|TRBV5-1
TGCGCCAGCAGTTACGAGGGACAGCCCTACAATGAGCAGTTCTTC
CASSYEGQPYNEQFF
>NA|TRBJ2-5|once|TRBV6-5
TGTGCCAGCAGTTACTTTGGGGAGACCCAGTACTTC
CASSYFGETQYF
>NA|TRBJ2-7|NA|TRBV5-8
TGTGCCAGCACCGCACCCCTTACCTCCTACGAGCAGTACTTC
CASTAPLTSYEQYF
>NA|TRBJ2-5|NA|TRBV5-4
TGTGCCAGCAGCCGTCCGGACAAAGGGGACCAGTACTTC
CASSRPDKGDQYF
>NA|TRBJ1-5|NA|TRBV10-3
TGTGCCATCAGTGAGGGCCCTAGCAATCAGCCCCAGCATTTT
CAISEGPSNQPQHF
>TRBD1|TRBJ2-7|NA|TRBV18
TGTGCCAGCTCACCACCCAAAGGGGACAGCGTCTACGAGCAGTACTTC
CASSPPKGDSVYEQYF
>TRBD1|TRBJ2-5|NA|TRBV5-4
TGTGCCAGCAGAGAAAGACAGGGAAGGACAGAGACCCAGTACTTC
CASRERQGRTETQYF
>NA|TRBJ2-7|NA|TRBV6-1
TGTGCCACTCGTGAGCGGGCCAGCTCCTACGAGCAGTACTTC
CATRERASSYEQYF
>TRBD2|TRBJ2-5|once|TRBV5-4
TGTGCCAGCAGCTTGGGGCTAGCGGGGGGTCAAGAGACCCAGTACTTC
CASSLGLAGGQETQYF
>NA|TRBJ2-7|NA|TRBV2
TGTGCCAGCCTTAACTCCTCCCAGCACCTGAACTACGAGCAGTACTTC
CASLNSSQHLNYEQYF
>TRBD2|TRBJ2-5|NA|TRBV18
TGTGCCAGCTCACCAGTAGCGGGAGAAGTAGAGACCCAGTACTTC
CASSPVAGEVETQYF
>NA|TRBJ2-7|NA|TRBV28
TGTGCCAGCAGTTTAAGACACACCTACGAGCAGTACTTC
CASSLRHTYEQYF
>TRBD2|TRBJ2-3|NA|TRBV9
TGTGCCAGCAGCGTAGAAGTGGCTAGCGGGAGGCACAGCACAAATACGCAGTATTTT
CASSVEVASGRHSTNTQYF
>TRBD1|TRBJ2-7|NA|TRBV5-1
TGCGCCAGCAGCATAGGGACAGGCTACTACGAGCAGTACTTC
CASSIGTGYYEQYF
>NA|TRBJ2-5|NA|TRBV28
TGTGCCAGCAGTTCACACGAGCAAGAGACCCAGTACTTC
CASSSHEQETQYF
>NA|TRBJ1-2|once|TRBV6-1
TGTGCCAGCAGTGAAGGCCCGACGTACTACACCTTC
CASSEGPTYYTF
>NA|TRBJ1-2|NA|TRBV10-3
TGTGCCATCAGTGCGACTGATCTAGGCGAGAATGGCTACACCTTC
CAISATDLGENGYTF
>NA|TRBJ2-3|NA|TRBV27
TGTGCCAGCAGTTTCTCTTGGGGTAAGGATACGCAGTATTTT
CASSFSWGKDTQYF
>NA|TRBJ2-2|NA|TRBV4-3
TGCGCCAGCAGCCAAGATCTTCCGAACACCGGGGAGCTGTTTTTT
CASSQDLPNTGELFF
>NA|TRBJ1-6|NA|TRBV7-3
TGTGCCAGCAGCTTAAATGGGGCATATAATTCACCCCTCCACTTT
CASSLNGAYNSPLHF
>NA|TRBJ2-1|NA|TRBV7-9
TGTGCCAGCAGCTCCCGCGGGGCTCGAGGGGGAAATGAGCAGTTCTTC
CASSSRGARGGNEQFF
>NA|TRBJ1-1|NA|TRBV7-9
TGTGCCAGCAGCCCACAGGGGAACACTGAAGCTTTCTTT
CASSPQGNTEAFF
>TRBD2|TRBJ2-7|NA|TRBV6-5
TGTGCCAGCAGCCACGGGACTAGCGGGACTGGGGAGCAGTACTTC
CASSHGTSGTGEQYF
>TRBD1|TRBJ2-7|NA|TRBV29-1
TGCAGCGTTGAGGAAACAGGGGCCTCCAGCTCCTACGAGCAGTACTTC
CSVEETGASSSYEQYF
>NA|TRBJ2-1|NA|TRBV7-9
TGTGCCAGCAGCTTAGGGGCGGGGTACAATGAGCAGTTCTTC
CASSLGAGYNEQFF
>TRBD1|TRBJ1-6|NA|TRBV2
TGTGCCAGCCTCCCCCCCCCACTGACAGGGGCGGTAAATTCACCCCTCCACTTT
CASLPPPLTGAVNSPLHF
>NA|TRBJ2-7|NA|TRBV30
TGTGCCTCCATGGGGTCCTACGAGCAGTACTTC
CASMGSYEQYF
>TRBD1|TRBJ1-4|NA|TRBV5-4
TGTGCCAGCAGCTTGGACGGGACAGTTAATGAAAAACTGTTTTTT
CASSLDGTVNEKLFF
>NA|TRBJ2-4|NA|TRBV15
TGTGCCACCAGCAGAGGACAGCAAGTAGACATTCAGTACTTC
CATSRGQQVDIQYF
>NA|TRBJ1-4|NA|TRBV7-9
TGTGCCAGCAGCTTAGAGGCCCTATGGGAAGAAAAACTGTTTTTT
CASSLEALWEEKLFF
>NA|TRBJ1-1|NA|TRBV11-2
TGTGCCAGCAGCCAGGGATCAGGGAGAACTGAAGCTTTCTTT
CASSQGSGRTEAFF
>NA|TRBJ1-5|NA|TRBV10-3
TGTGCCATCAGTGAGTCCGGGGGGCCCACCGTCTATCAGCCCCAGCATTTT
CAISESGGPTVYQPQHF
>TRBD2|TRBJ2-5|NA|TRBV6-5
TGTGCCAGCAGTTACTCGACTAGCGGGGGTGGAACCCAGTACTTC
CASSYSTSGGGTQYF
>NA|TRBJ2-3|NA|TRBV13
TGTGCCAGCAGCTTAAGAGGGAAGTGGGCCACAGATACGCAGTATTTT
CASSLRGKWATDTQYF